This T cell receptor (beta chain) was sequenced in a study of cytomegalovirus exposure and HLA in healthy donors. The CDR3 sequence is 17 residues long. V shed 5 bases and J 4 bases; nucleotides not matched to a gene: 11. In germline, CDR1 is MGHRA, CDR2 YSYEKL. Healthy bone marrow donors made up the donor group. The PCR contained 60 Vbeta and 13 Jbeta primers. Only in-frame clones appear in the TCRdb table, and some are missing; sequencing was by immunoSEQ multiplex PCR. There are around 180,000 clones in the sample; 78% occur only once, and roughly 13% lies in the top ten. The clonotype originates from a woman aged 50 to 60 in good health and CMV-seropositive. The V and J genes are TRBV4-1 and TRBJ2-1, with 10 nucleotides matching TRBD2. Specimen: PBMCs. The CDR3 DNA reads as TGCGCCAGCAGCGTGGCTAGCGGGGGTATGGGATACAATGAGCAGTTCTTC. Amino acids: CASSVASGGMGYNEQFF.